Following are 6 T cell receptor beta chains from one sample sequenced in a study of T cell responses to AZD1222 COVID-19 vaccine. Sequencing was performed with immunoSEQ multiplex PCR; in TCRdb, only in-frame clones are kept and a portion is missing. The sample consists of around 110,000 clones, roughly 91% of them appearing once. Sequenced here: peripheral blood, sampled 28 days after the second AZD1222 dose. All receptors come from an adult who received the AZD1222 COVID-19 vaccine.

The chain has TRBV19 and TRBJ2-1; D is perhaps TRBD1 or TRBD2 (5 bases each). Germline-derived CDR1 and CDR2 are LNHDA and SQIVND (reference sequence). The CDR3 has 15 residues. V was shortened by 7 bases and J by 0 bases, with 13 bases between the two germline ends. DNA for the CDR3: TGTGCCAGTAAAGAGGGACCAAACTCCTACAATGAGCAGTTCTTC. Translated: CASKEGPNSYNEQFF.

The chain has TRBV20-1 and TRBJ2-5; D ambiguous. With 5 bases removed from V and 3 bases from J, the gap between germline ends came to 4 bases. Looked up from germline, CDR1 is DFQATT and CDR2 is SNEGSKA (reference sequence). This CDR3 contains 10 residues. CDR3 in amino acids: CSAVEETQYF. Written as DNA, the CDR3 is TGCAGTGCTGTGGAAGAGACCCAGTACTTC.

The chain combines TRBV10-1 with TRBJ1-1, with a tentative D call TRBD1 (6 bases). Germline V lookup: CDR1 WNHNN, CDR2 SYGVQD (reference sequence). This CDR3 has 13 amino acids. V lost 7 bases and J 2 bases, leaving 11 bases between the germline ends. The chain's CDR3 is CASTGHLNTEAFF. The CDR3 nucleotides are TGCGCCAGCACGGGACACTTAAACACTGAAGCTTTCTTT.

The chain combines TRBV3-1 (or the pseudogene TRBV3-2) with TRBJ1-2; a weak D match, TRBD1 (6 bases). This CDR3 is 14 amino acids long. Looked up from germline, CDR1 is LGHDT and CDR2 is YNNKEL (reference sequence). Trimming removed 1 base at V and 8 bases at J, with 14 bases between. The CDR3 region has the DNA TGTGCCAGCAGCCAAGGGTCCCAGGGGCGAGGCTACACCTTC. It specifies CASSQGSQGRGYTF.

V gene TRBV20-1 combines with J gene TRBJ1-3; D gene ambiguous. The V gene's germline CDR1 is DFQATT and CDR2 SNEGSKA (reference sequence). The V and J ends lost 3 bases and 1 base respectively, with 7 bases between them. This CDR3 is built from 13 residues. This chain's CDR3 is CSASRRSGNTIYF. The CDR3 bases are TGCAGTGCTAGTCGGAGGTCTGGAAACACCATATATTTT.

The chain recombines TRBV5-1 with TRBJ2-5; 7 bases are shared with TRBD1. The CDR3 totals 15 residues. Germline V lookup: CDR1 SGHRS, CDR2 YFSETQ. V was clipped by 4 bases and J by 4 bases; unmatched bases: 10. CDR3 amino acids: CASSPGDRKGETQYF. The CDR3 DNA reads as TGCGCCAGCAGCCCAGGGGACAGAAAAGGAGAGACCCAGTACTTC.